This TCR beta chain came from a study of regulatory T cells in long-lasting Graves disease. The V segment lost 2 bases and the J segment 5 bases; nucleotides outside the gene matches: 8. Germline CDR1 and CDR2: SGHAT and FQNNGV. CDR3 length: 16 amino acids. Described time point: newly diagnosed GD, antithyroid drugs for less than 3 months. Extracted PBMC RNA gave rise to the TCR library. The authors diagnosed Graves' disease using American Thyroid Association guidelines. Through Arm-PCR of CDR3 regions and iRepertoire HTBI primers, TCR beta libraries were built. TCRdb redid the calling of the multiplex PCR reads with MiXCR, one entry per CDR3 protein. Of approximately 400,000 distinct CDR3 sequences in the sample, 15% were seen once. The sample was also linked to a second study, of T cells in Graves' hyperthyroidism and ophthalmopathy.

The TCR was taken from a woman aged 25 to 45 with Graves disease. The chain combines TRBV11-2 with TRBJ2-2; 7 nucleotides agree with TRBD2. The sequencing used peripheral blood mononuclear cells (PBMCs), collected at new diagnosis, from a patient treated with antithyroid drugs. The CDR3 nucleotides are TGTGCCAGCAGCTTAATGGCGGCGGGAGCTACCGGGGAGCTGTTTTTT. Amino acids: CASSLMAAGATGELFF.